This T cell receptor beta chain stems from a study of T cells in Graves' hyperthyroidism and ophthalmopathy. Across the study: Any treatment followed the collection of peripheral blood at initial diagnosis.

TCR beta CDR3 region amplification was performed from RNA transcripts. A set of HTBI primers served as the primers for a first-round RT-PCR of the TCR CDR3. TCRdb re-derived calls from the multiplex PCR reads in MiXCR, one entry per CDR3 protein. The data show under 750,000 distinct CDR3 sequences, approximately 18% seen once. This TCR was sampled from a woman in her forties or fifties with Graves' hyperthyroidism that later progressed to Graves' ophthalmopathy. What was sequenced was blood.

CDR3 nucleotide sequence: TGCAGTGCTTTCCGGCCGGGACAGGGGGGTCAGAATGAGCAGTTCTTC. It is translated as CSAFRPGQGGQNEQFF. The chain has TRBV20-1 and TRBJ2-1; the match to TRBD1 covers 11 bases. Germline loops: CDR1 DFQATT, CDR2 SNEGSKA (reference sequence). The CDR3 is made up of 16 amino acids. Trimming at V came to 5 bases and at J to 7 bases, leaving 13 bases not matched to a gene.